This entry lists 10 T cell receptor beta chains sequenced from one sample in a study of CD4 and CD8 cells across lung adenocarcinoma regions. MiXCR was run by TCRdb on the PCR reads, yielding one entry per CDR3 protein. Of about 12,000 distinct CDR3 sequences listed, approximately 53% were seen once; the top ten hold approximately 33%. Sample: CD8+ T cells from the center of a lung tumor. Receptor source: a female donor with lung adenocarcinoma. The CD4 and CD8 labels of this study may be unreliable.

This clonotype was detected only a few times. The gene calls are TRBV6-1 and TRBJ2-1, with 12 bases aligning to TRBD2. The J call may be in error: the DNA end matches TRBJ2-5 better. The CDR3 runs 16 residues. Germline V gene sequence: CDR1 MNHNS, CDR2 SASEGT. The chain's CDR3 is CASSEVLAGGLETQYF. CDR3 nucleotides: TGTGCCAGCAGTGAAGTTCTAGCGGGGGGGCTAGAGACCCAGTACTTC.

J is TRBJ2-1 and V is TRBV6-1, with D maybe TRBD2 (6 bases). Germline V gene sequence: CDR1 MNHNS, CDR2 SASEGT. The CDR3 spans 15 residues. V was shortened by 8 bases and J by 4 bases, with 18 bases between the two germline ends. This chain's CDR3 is CASAPPGTAYNEQFF. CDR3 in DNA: TGTGCCAGCGCCCCACCCGGGACTGCGTACAATGAGCAGTTCTTC.

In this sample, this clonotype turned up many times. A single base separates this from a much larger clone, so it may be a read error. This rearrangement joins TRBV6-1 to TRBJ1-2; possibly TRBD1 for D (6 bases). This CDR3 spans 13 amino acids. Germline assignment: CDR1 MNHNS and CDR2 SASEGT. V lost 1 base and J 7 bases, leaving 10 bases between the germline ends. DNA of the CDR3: TGTGCCAGCAGTGAAGAGAGGGGGATTGGCTACACCTTC. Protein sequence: CASSEERGIGYTF.

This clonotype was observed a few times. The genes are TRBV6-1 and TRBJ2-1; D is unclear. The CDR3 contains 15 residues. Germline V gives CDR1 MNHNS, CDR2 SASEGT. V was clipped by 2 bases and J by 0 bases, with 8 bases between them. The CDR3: CASSELTFSYNEQFF. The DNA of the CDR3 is TGTGCCAGCAGTGAACTGACATTCTCCTACAATGAGCAGTTCTTC.

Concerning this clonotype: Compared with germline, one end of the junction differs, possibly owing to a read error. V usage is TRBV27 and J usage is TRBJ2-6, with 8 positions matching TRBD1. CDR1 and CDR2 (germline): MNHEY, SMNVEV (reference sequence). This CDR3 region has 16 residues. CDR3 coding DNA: TGTGCCAGCAGTTTTTTGGGCAGGGGGCTTTTAAACGTCCTGTATTTC. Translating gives CASSFLGRGLLNVLYF.

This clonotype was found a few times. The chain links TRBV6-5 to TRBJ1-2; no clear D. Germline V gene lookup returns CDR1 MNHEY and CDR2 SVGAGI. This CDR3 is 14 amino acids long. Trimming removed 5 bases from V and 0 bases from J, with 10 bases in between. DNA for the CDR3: TGTGCCAGCAGTCATACTTCAGCTAACTATGGCTACACCTTC. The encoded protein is CASSHTSANYGYTF.

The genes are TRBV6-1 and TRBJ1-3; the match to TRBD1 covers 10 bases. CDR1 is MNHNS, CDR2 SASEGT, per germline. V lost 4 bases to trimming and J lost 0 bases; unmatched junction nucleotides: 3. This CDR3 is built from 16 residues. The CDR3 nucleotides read TGTGCCAGCAGTGCCGGACAGGGGGGCTCTGGAAACACCATATATTTT. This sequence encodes CASSAGQGGSGNTIYF.

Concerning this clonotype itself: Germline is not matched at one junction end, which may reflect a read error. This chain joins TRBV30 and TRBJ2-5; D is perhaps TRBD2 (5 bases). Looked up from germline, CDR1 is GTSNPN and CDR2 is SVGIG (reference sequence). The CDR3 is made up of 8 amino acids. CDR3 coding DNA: TGTGCCTGGATAAGGAGGAGCTTT. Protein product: CAWIRRSF.

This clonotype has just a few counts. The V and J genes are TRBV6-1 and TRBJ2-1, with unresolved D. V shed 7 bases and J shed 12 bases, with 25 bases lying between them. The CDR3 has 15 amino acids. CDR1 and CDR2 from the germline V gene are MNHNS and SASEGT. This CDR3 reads CASIKFLDSVFGQFF. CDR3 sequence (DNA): TGTGCCAGCATAAAGTTCCTCGACTCCGTCTTTGGGCAGTTCTTC.

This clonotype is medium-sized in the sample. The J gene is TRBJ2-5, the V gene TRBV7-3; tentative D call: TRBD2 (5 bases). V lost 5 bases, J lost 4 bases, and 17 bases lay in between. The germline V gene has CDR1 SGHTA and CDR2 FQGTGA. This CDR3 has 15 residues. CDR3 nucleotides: TGTGCCAGCAGCCTTATGGGAGCCTCGGGAGAGACCCAGTACTTC. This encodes CASSLMGASGETQYF.